This TCR beta chain emerged from a study of vaccination and CD4 T cells after COVID-19. Sequenced with the Oncomine TCR Beta short-read assay was DNA taken from cultured CD4+ T cells. TCRdb reanalysed the PCR reads using MiXCR and keeps one entry per CDR3 protein. The top ten hold approximately 5.6% of the sample, which has fewer than 20,000 distinct CDR3 sequences, about 39% seen once. The sample holds a few counts of this clonotype. No antigen is known for it. V dropped 3 bases and J dropped 4; count of bases not matched to a gene: 7. CDR1 and CDR2 from the germline V gene are DFQATT and SNEGSKA (reference sequence). CDR3 size: 14 residues. The treatment denotes: approximately 10-day PBMC culture with coronavirus spike peptide pools or control peptides (ViraFEST assay).

The specimen comprised CD4+ T cells from blood, cultured in vitro, sampled before SARS-CoV-2 vaccination. This receptor was obtained from a human donor who had recovered from COVID-19. The chain recombines TRBV20-1 with TRBJ2-5, with 8 bases matching TRBD1. In DNA, the CDR3 is TGCAGTGCTAGGGGGTGGACAGGGCTAGAGACCCAGTACTTC. It codes for CSARGWTGLETQYF.